Below, 17 T cell receptor beta chains from the same sample are listed, as sequenced in a study of T cells in tumors after PD-1 blockade (dated 2019 in TCRdb). Receptor amplification or capture employed the immunoSEQ multiplex PCR assay. TCRdb stores this immuneACCESS table with in-frame sequences only. Part of the clones is absent; in the studies checked, under half of the shortfall reflects unresolved V genes, and no reason is known for the rest. The sample yields 45,000 to 50,000 clones; approximately 79% were counted once. The ten largest account for 8% to 9.5% of the sample. The starting material was PBMCs, obtained before anti-PD-1 therapy. The receptors stem from a human donor with advanced basal cell or squamous cell carcinoma (not recorded which).

The CDR3 region has the DNA TGTGCCACCAGCCGGACCCTAGCGGGGGCGTACAATGAGCAGTTCTTC. As protein: CATSRTLAGAYNEQFF. The chain has TRBV15 and TRBJ2-1; 10 positions match TRBD2. Germline lookup yields CDR1 LNHNV and CDR2 YYDKDF (reference sequence). The CDR3 totals 16 residues. V was pared by 5 bases and J by 4 bases, with 8 bases of the junction left unmatched.

The chain combines TRBV9 with TRBJ1-3, with unresolved D. V was cut by 4 bases and J by 1 base, with 9 bases left in between. The V gene's germline CDR1 is SGDLS and CDR2 YYNGEE. The CDR3 covers 14 residues. CDR3 sequence (DNA): TGTGCCAGCAGCACCCAAAGTTCTGGAAACACCATATATTTT. Amino acids: CASSTQSSGNTIYF. Full variable domain (outside the CDR3, taken from reference TRBV9 and TRBJ1-3): DSGVTQTPKHLITATGQRVTLRCSPRSGDLSVYWYQQSLDQGLQFLIQYYNGEERAKGNILERFSAQQFPDLHSELNLSSLELGDSALYFCASSTQSSGNTIYFGEGSWLTVV.

CDR3 loop: CASRTGIQNTEAFF. CDR3 coding DNA: TGTGCCAGCAGAACAGGGATACAGAACACTGAAGCTTTCTTT. The rearrangement uses TRBV2 and TRBJ1-1; weak D call: TRBD1 (6 bases). Germline loops: CDR1 SNHLY, CDR2 FYNNEI. V lost 6 bases and J 1 base, leaving 12 bases between the germline ends. The CDR3 length is 14 residues.

V and J are TRBV7-2 and TRBJ2-2, with D unresolved. V dropped 5 bases and J dropped 3 bases, with 16 bases sitting between them. Germline CDR1 reads SGHTA; CDR2 reads FQGNSA. The CDR3 is 16 amino acids. The CDR3 coding sequence is TGTGCCAGCAGCCCCATATCTTACGAAGACACCGGGGAGCTGTTTTTT. Translation: CASSPISYEDTGELFF.

The V gene is TRBV9, the J gene TRBJ1-2; TRBD1 agrees at 8 bases. Germline V gives CDR1 SGDLS, CDR2 YYNGEE. CDR3 length: 13 amino acids. With 3 bases clipped from V and 7 bases from J, the junction kept 5 bases outside the gene matches. The CDR3 loop is CASSAGQGAGYTF. The DNA of the CDR3 is TGTGCCAGCAGCGCCGGACAGGGCGCTGGCTACACCTTC.

The chain couples TRBV5-1 to TRBJ1-1, with TRBD1 identical over 9 bases. The CDR3 spans 14 residues. CDR1 and CDR2 from the germline V gene are SGHRS and YFSETQ. V trimming: 4 bases; J trimming: 3 bases; junction bases outside the gene matches: 4. The CDR3 DNA reads as TGCGCCAGCAGCGTGACAGGGGGAGACACTGAAGCTTTCTTT. Protein sequence: CASSVTGGDTEAFF.

J is TRBJ1-2 and V is TRBV28; TRBD1 agrees at 9 bases. Germline V gene lookup returns CDR1 MDHEN and CDR2 SYDVKM. V lost 5 bases to trimming and J lost 10 bases; unmatched junction nucleotides: 14. This CDR3 is built from 15 residues. The CDR3 spells CASSRSGTGRLIYTF. The CDR3 bases are TGTGCCAGCAGTCGCTCCGGGACAGGGAGGTTGATCTACACCTTC.

This clone has a single count. The V call is TRBV7-3, the J call TRBJ2-5; D call uncertain. This CDR3 comprises 13 residues. V lost 5 bases and J 0 bases, leaving 7 bases between the germline ends. The germline V gene has CDR1 SGHTA and CDR2 FQGTGA. In DNA form, the CDR3 reads TGTGCCAGCAGCCGTCAAAACCAAGAGACCCAGTACTTC. Translated: CASSRQNQETQYF.

The rearrangement joins TRBV29-1 to TRBJ2-5; D call uncertain. The V end lost 6 bases, the J end lost 0 bases, and 14 bases lay between the germline ends. The CDR3 extends over 14 amino acids. Germline assignment: CDR1 SQVTM and CDR2 ANQGSEA. CDR3 loop: CSVEPDPYQETQYF. As DNA, the CDR3 is TGCAGCGTAGAGCCAGACCCGTACCAAGAGACCCAGTACTTC.

This chain links TRBV9 with TRBJ2-2; no definite D call. The CDR3 extends over 12 amino acids. Germline CDR1 and CDR2: SGDLS and YYNGEE. The V end lost 4 bases, the J end lost 3 bases, and 4 bases lay between the germline ends. The DNA for the CDR3 is TGTGCCAGCAGCACCTACACCGGGGAGCTGTTTTTT. The encoded protein is CASSTYTGELFF.

The chain recombines TRBV6-5 with TRBJ2-3; D is uncertain. CDR1 and CDR2 from the germline V gene are MNHEY and SVGAGI. The CDR3 is 13 residues long. Trimming stripped 0 bases from V and 5 bases from J, with 6 bases between. CDR3: CASSYSVGDTQYF. In DNA form, the CDR3 reads TGTGCCAGCAGTTACTCAGTGGGAGATACGCAGTATTTT.

This clone was seen a few times. This chain connects TRBV7-6 to TRBJ2-7, with D perhaps TRBD1 (5 bases). Trimming stripped 2 bases from V and 5 bases from J, with 10 bases between. Germline-derived CDR1 and CDR2 are SGHVS and FNYEAQ. The CDR3 consists of 13 residues. CDR3 nucleotide sequence: TGTGCCAGCAGCTTATCAGGGATCAACGAGCAGTACTTC. It codes for CASSLSGINEQYF. The full variable domain, its missing parts supplied by reference TRBV7-6 and TRBJ2-7, is GAGVSQSPRYKVTKRGQDVALRCDPISGHVSLYWYRQALGQGPEFLTYFNYEAQQDKSGLPNDRFSAERPEGSISTLTIQRTEQRDSAMYRCASSLSGINEQYFGPGTRLTVT.

This clone was detected a few times. The chain has TRBV28 and TRBJ2-7; D tentatively reads TRBD1 or TRBD2 (5 bases each). Germline-derived CDR1 and CDR2 are MDHEN and SYDVKM. The V and J ends lost 10 bases and 2 bases respectively, with 12 bases between them. The CDR3 sequence is 12 residues long. The CDR3 is CATRGPTYEQYF. CDR3 nucleotide sequence: TGTGCCACCCGGGGCCCAACCTACGAGCAGTACTTC.

V and J are TRBV27 and TRBJ2-1, with 10 bases that match TRBD2. The CDR3 extends over 13 amino acids. Germline-derived CDR1 and CDR2 are MNHEY and SMNVEV (reference sequence). Trimming took 11 bases from V and 9 from J; bases not matched to a gene: 10. The CDR3 bases are TGTGCCTCCAACCCAGCGGGAGGGACTGAGCAGTTCTTC. Translation: CASNPAGGTEQFF.

This clone was detected only once. The rearrangement uses TRBV5-5 and TRBJ1-3; no definite D call. The germline V gene encodes CDR1 SGHKS and CDR2 YYEKEE (reference sequence). Trimming left V 5 bases short and J 0 bases short, with 12 bases between. This CDR3 region has 15 residues. The CDR3 DNA is TGTGCCAGCAGTATGTGGTGGAGCTCTGGAAACACCATATATTTT. It yields the protein CASSMWWSSGNTIYF.

This chain connects TRBV5-4 to TRBJ1-3; the D gene is possibly TRBD1 (5 bases). CDR3 length: 15 amino acids. The germline V and J ends were trimmed by 5 bases and 0 bases, with 12 bases remaining between them. Germline CDR1 is SGHNT and CDR2 is YYREEE (reference sequence). As DNA, the CDR3 is TGTGCCAGCAGTCCCGGACATCGCTCTGGAAACACCATATATTTT. Translation gives CASSPGHRSGNTIYF. The full variable domain, with the rest looked up from reference TRBV5-4 and TRBJ1-3, is ETGVTQSPTHLIKTRGQQVTLRCSSQSGHNTVSWYQQALGQGPQFIFQYYREEENGRGNFPPRFSGLQFPNYSSELNVNALELDDSALYLCASSPGHRSGNTIYFGEGSWLTVV.

The J gene is TRBJ2-3, the V gene TRBV7-2; D is undetermined. V was shortened by 7 bases and J by 0 bases, with 11 bases between the two germline ends. The germline CDR1 and CDR2 sequences are SGHTA and FQGNSA. This CDR3 contains 14 residues. CDR3 loop: CASNWGTSTDTQYF. Written as DNA, the CDR3 is TGTGCCAGCAATTGGGGAACTAGCACAGATACGCAGTATTTT.